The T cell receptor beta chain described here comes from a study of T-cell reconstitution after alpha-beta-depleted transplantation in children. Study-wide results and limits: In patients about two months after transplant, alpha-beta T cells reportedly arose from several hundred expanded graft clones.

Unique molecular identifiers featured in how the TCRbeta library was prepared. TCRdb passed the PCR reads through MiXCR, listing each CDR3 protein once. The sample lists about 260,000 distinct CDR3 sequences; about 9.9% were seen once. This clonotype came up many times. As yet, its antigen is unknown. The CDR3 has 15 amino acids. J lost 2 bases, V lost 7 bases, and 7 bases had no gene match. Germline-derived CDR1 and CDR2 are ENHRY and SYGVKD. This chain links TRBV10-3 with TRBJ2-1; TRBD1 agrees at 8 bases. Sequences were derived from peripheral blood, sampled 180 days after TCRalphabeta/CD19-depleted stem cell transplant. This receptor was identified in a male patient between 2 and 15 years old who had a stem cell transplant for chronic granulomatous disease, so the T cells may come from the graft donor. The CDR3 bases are TGTGCCATCAACGACGCGGGACAGGCCTACAATGAGCAGTTCTTC. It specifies CAINDAGQAYNEQFF.